Each of the 23 T cell receptor beta chains below was sequenced from the same sample in a study of cytomegalovirus exposure and HLA in healthy donors. The PCR ran on 60 Vbeta and 13 Jbeta primers. Sequenced by immunoSEQ multiplex PCR; TCRdb stores in-frame clones only, minus some. The sample includes over 150,000 clones, around 75% of them seen just once. The sample taken for sequencing was PBMCs. The origin of the receptors is a male donor in good health and CMV-seronegative.

This clone has just a few counts. The chain is built from TRBV6-1 and TRBJ2-1; D is undetermined. Germline-derived CDR1 and CDR2 are MNHNS and SASEGT. The CDR3 sequence is 13 residues long. V was pared by 2 bases and J by 8 bases, with 10 bases between. The CDR3 sequence is CASSEKRVDEQFF. CDR3 coding DNA: TGTGCCAGCAGTGAAAAAAGAGTGGATGAGCAGTTCTTC.

This clone was counted between two and nine times. The chain couples TRBV20-1 to TRBJ2-1; D call uncertain. V gave up 6 bases and J gave up 6 bases, with 9 bases separating them. The germline V gene has CDR1 DFQATT and CDR2 SNEGSKA (reference sequence). There are 11 residues in the CDR3. The CDR3 coding sequence is TGCAGTGCCCTCTCCCTCAATGAGCAGTTCTTC. It translates to CSALSLNEQFF.

V usage is TRBV7-2 and J usage is TRBJ2-7; 7 nucleotides align to TRBD2. The trim removed 5 bases at V and 1 base at J, leaving 8 bases unmatched. Looked up from germline, CDR1 is SGHTA and CDR2 is FQGNSA. The CDR3 loop spans 15 amino acids. The CDR3: CASSPTSSNSYEQYF. CDR3 nucleotides: TGTGCCAGCAGCCCGACTAGCAGCAATTCCTACGAGCAGTACTTC.

This clone appeared a single time. This chain uses TRBV2 with TRBJ1-5, with D perhaps matching TRBD1 (5 bases). The V and J ends lost 6 bases and 4 bases respectively, with 13 bases between them. CDR1 is SNHLY, CDR2 FYNNEI, per germline. The CDR3 covers 14 residues. The CDR3 region is CASSGGDRNQPQHF. CDR3 nucleotide sequence: TGTGCCAGCAGCGGAGGGGACCGTAATCAGCCCCAGCATTTT.

This chain joins TRBV29-1 and TRBJ2-5; 7 positions match TRBD2. Trimming removed 4 bases from V and 2 bases from J; junction bases left unmatched: 4. The CDR3 is made up of 13 amino acids. Germline V gene lookup returns CDR1 SQVTM and CDR2 ANQGSEA. CDR3 coding DNA: TGCAGCGTTGCCCTAGCGGATCAAGAGACCCAGTACTTC. Translated: CSVALADQETQYF.

This clone has more than one count but fewer than ten. V gene TRBV6-5 combines with J gene TRBJ1-5; D is undetermined. Germline lookup yields CDR1 MNHEY and CDR2 SVGAGI. Trimming stripped 5 bases from V and 7 bases from J, with 12 bases between. The CDR3 is 13 residues long. CDR3 sequence reads: CASSRRTGQPQHF. The CDR3 DNA is TGTGCCAGCAGTCGCCGGACTGGGCAGCCCCAGCATTTT.

The chain has TRBV29-1 and TRBJ2-5, with D possibly TRBD1 on 5 matching bases. Germline V gene data show CDR1 as SQVTM and CDR2 as ANQGSEA. With 4 bases removed from V and 4 bases from J, the gap between germline ends came to 10 bases. The CDR3 is made up of 12 amino acids. The CDR3: CSVGGGPETQYF. In DNA form, the CDR3 reads TGCAGCGTTGGGGGCGGCCCAGAGACCCAGTACTTC.

Worth noting for this clone: In the same sample, other DNA sequences code for this CDR3. CDR3 coding DNA: TGTGCCTGGAGTGGAGGGACAGGCAATCAGCCCCAGCATTTT. Translating gives CAWSGGTGNQPQHF. The J gene is TRBJ1-5, the V gene TRBV30; TRBD1 matches 7 bases. The junction had 2 bases not matched to a gene; V was cut back by 1 base and J by 2 bases. Germline V gene sequence: CDR1 GTSNPN, CDR2 SVGIG (reference sequence). The CDR3 is 14 residues long.

The DNA for the CDR3 is TGTGCCAGTAGTATAGATCTTAGCGGTCAAAACATTCAGTACTTC. Its translation is CASSIDLSGQNIQYF. The chain links TRBV19 to TRBJ2-4; weak D call: TRBD2 (6 bases). Trimming removed 0 bases at V and 5 bases at J, with 11 bases between. This CDR3 region has 15 residues. Germline CDR1 and CDR2: LNHDA and SQIVND (reference sequence).

V is TRBV23-1 and J is TRBJ1-6, with D unresolved. TRBV23-1 belongs to the ORF category, with a function that is uncertain. The ends were cut back, 4 bases at V and 7 bases at J, with 5 bases in the middle. This CDR3 is 12 amino acids long. As DNA, the CDR3 is TGCGCCAGCAGTCGTTCAAATTCACCCCTCCACTTT. It translates to CASSRSNSPLHF.

J is TRBJ1-5 and V is TRBV7-9; D might be TRBD1 (5 bases). Germline CDR1 SEHNR, CDR2 FQNEAQ (reference sequence). V was shortened by 1 base and J by 2 bases, with 12 bases between the two germline ends. The CDR3 is 16 amino acids. Here the CDR3 DNA reads TGTGCCAGCAGCTTAGGGGGACCGGGGGGCAATCAGCCCCAGCATTTT. It codes for CASSLGGPGGNQPQHF.

This clone occurred a few times. V and J are TRBV7-2 and TRBJ2-4; 9 bases match TRBD1. This CDR3 has 17 amino acids. Germline V CDR1 and CDR2: SGHTA, FQGNSA. The J segment lost 4 bases and the V segment lost 0 bases, leaving 7 bases of the junction unmatched. The CDR3 loop is CASSLARGTGIKNIQYF. The CDR3 DNA is TGTGCCAGCAGCTTAGCCCGGGGGACAGGGATTAAAAACATTCAGTACTTC.

This clone was found a few times. CDR3 sequence: CASSLSTGPYGNTIYF. The CDR3 DNA reads as TGTGCCAGCAGCTTATCGACAGGGCCTTATGGAAACACCATATATTTT. The chain has TRBV7-8 and TRBJ1-3, with 7 bases aligning to TRBD1. V lost 2 bases, J lost 3 bases, and 7 bases stayed unmatched. The germline V gene has CDR1 SGHVS and CDR2 FQNEAQ. This CDR3 spans 16 amino acids.

The V and J genes are TRBV6-5 and TRBJ2-1; TRBD2 agrees at 8 bases. This CDR3 is built from 13 residues. CDR1 is MNHEY, CDR2 SVGAGI, per germline. The ends lost 7 bases at V and 6 bases at J; junction bases unmatched: 5. Here the CDR3 reads CASTTSGGNEQFF. CDR3 DNA sequence: TGTGCCAGCACGACGAGCGGGGGCAATGAGCAGTTCTTC.

This clone appeared a few times. The rearrangement joins TRBV30 to TRBJ1-1; TRBD1 aligns across 10 bases. Per the germline V gene, CDR1 is GTSNPN and CDR2 is SVGIG (reference sequence). CDR3 length: 12 residues. The J segment lost 7 bases and the V segment lost 5 bases, leaving 4 bases of the junction unmatched. CDR3 coding DNA: TGTGCCTGGGACAGGGGGCCAAGTGAAGCTTTCTTT. It translates to CAWDRGPSEAFF.

This clone was recorded a few times. V is TRBV5-6 and J is TRBJ2-1; possibly TRBD2 for D (6 bases). The germline V gene has CDR1 SGHDT and CDR2 YYEEEE. CDR3 length: 15 residues. V shed 3 bases and J shed 2 bases, with 12 bases lying between them. The CDR3: CASSSGDWAYNEQFF. CDR3 nucleotide sequence: TGTGCCAGCAGCTCGGGGGACTGGGCCTACAATGAGCAGTTCTTC.

This rearrangement joins TRBV6-1 to TRBJ2-4; D is perhaps TRBD2 (6 bases). The germline V gene has CDR1 MNHNS and CDR2 SASEGT. Trimming left V 3 bases short and J 2 bases short, with 14 bases between. The length of the CDR3 is 16 residues. CDR3: CASSDTEGESKNIQYF. The CDR3 bases are TGTGCCAGCAGTGATACGGAGGGTGAGTCCAAAAACATTCAGTACTTC.

The V call is TRBV2, the J call TRBJ1-1; D possibly corresponds to TRBD1 (6 bases). The CDR3 loop spans 13 amino acids. Trimming left V 7 bases short and J 5 bases short, with 14 bases between. Looked up from germline, CDR1 is SNHLY and CDR2 is FYNNEI. In nucleotides, the CDR3 is TGTGCCAGCAAGAAACAGGGTGATACTGAAGCTTTCTTT. As protein: CASKKQGDTEAFF.

The rearrangement joins TRBV30 to TRBJ1-1, with D tentatively TRBD1 (6 bases). Trimming took off 0 bases at V and 5 bases at J, with 16 bases between the two ends. This CDR3 contains 15 residues. Per germline, CDR1 GTSNPN and CDR2 SVGIG (reference sequence). The CDR3 is CAWSVTGGGWTEAFF. CDR3 in DNA: TGTGCCTGGAGTGTAACGGGAGGGGGGTGGACTGAAGCTTTCTTT.

Only a few counts were recorded for this clone. The chain recombines TRBV7-9 with TRBJ2-7; 12 nucleotides align to TRBD2. The germline gives CDR1 SEHNR, CDR2 FQNEAQ (reference sequence). Trimming took 5 bases from V and 1 from J; bases not matched to a gene: 6. CDR3 length: 16 residues. The CDR3 DNA reads as TGTGCCAGCAGCGGACTAGCGGGGATGTCTTCCTACGAGCAGTACTTC. Amino acid sequence: CASSGLAGMSSYEQYF.

This rearrangement joins TRBV6-5 to TRBJ1-2, with 9 nucleotides matching TRBD1. The CDR3 length is 14 residues. Germline V CDR1 and CDR2: MNHEY, SVGAGI. V lost 10 bases and J lost 3; bases outside the gene matches: 9. Here the CDR3 reads CATRGQGTDYGYTF. CDR3 coding DNA: TGTGCCACCCGTGGACAGGGGACGGACTATGGCTACACCTTC.

The chain combines TRBV28 with TRBJ2-3, with 7 positions matching TRBD2. This CDR3 contains 16 residues. The germline CDR1 and CDR2 sequences are MDHEN and SYDVKM. J was trimmed by 4 bases and V by 4 bases; bases with no gene match: 11. CDR3 sequence: CASSYMGGTLADTQYF. The CDR3 DNA reads as TGTGCCAGCAGTTATATGGGGGGGACCCTCGCAGATACGCAGTATTTT.

The chain uses TRBV28 and TRBJ2-7, with 9 positions matching TRBD2. Trimming at V came to 3 bases and at J to 0 bases, leaving 3 bases not matched to a gene. Germline loops: CDR1 MDHEN, CDR2 SYDVKM. CDR3 size: 15 residues. The CDR3 DNA follows: TGTGCCAGCAGTTTCGGCGGGAGGGCCTCCTACGAGCAGTACTTC. Amino acid sequence: CASSFGGRASYEQYF.